This T cell receptor beta chain was identified during a study of shared clonotypes between healthy human individuals. General study findings and limits: Sorted-subset samples were not fully sequenced, rarefaction indicated. Having only a few donors restricted how much genetic and exposure-history diversity was captured. Across several donors, naive CD4 shared 5% to 6%, naive CD8 approximately 3.5%, memory CD4 about 2.5%, memory CD8 0.35% to 0.5%.

TCRdb's copy holds only in-frame clones and misses some; the assay was immunoSEQ multiplex PCR. The sample records approximately 840,000 clones, about 96% being singletons. Of note for this clone: Its antigen is still unknown.

Positive CCR7 selection of CD45RO-negative cells yielded the naive CD8 cells, and terminally differentiated effector memory CD45RA+ cells were excluded. Donors were Caucasian adults residing in Nashville, Tennessee, USA. The origin of this receptor is a man aged 30 to 39 in good health. Sequences were obtained from naive CD8+ T cells sorted from blood.

The CDR3 nucleotides are TGCGCCAGCAGCCCTCAAGAGGAGTCCTACGAGCAGTACTTC. Translation: CASSPQEESYEQYF. The chain has TRBV4-1 and TRBJ2-7; D is undetermined. The CDR3 length is 14 residues. V was pared by 4 bases and J by 1 base, with 11 bases between. Germline CDR1 reads MGHRA; CDR2 reads YSYEKL.